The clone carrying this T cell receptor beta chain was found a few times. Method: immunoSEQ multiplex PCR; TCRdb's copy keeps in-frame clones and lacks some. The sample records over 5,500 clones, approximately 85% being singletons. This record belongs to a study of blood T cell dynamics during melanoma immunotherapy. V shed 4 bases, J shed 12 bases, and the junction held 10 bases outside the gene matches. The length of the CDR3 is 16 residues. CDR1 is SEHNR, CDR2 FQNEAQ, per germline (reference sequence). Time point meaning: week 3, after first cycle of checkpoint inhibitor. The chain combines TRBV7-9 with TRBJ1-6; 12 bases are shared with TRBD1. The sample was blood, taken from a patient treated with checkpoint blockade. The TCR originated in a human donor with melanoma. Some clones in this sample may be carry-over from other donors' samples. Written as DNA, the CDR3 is TGTGCCAGCAGCTGGGGACAGGGGGCTTTTCGAGGACCCCTCCACTTT. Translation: CASSWGQGAFRGPLHF.